This T cell receptor (beta chain) was recorded in a study of T cell clonality in common variable immunodeficiency. The CVID group had around 16 females and 25 to 30 males, mean age around 42. All CVID subjects were on immunoglobulin replacement for at least one year. No CVID subject was ill or on immunomodulatory drugs when sampled. Study-level results: CVID subjects showed higher TCRbeta clonality than healthy controls. Reportedly, TCR beta sequences from common variable immunodeficiency showed fewer deletions and N-nucleotide insertions.

This clone was seen many times. Its antigen is unidentified. The observed sequence ends 3 residues before the CDR3 terminus, with the missing tail filled in from the germline J gene. Germline values: CDR1 SGHTA, CDR2 FQGNSA. This CDR3 region has 14 residues. Trimming pared 5 bases from V and 0 bases from J, leaving 10 bases between. TCRdb keeps only in-frame clones here, not all; method: immunoSEQ multiplex PCR. Recorded here are about 19,000 clones, with no singletons, and the ten leading clones hold about 6.3%. The chain is built from TRBV7-2 and TRBJ1-1, with D possibly matching TRBD1 (5 bases). Sequencing was carried out using peripheral blood mononuclear cells. This TCR came from a human donor with common variable immunodeficiency. The CDR3 loop is CASSQQTVNTEAFF. The sequenced part of the CDR3 DNA is TGTGCCAGCAGCCAACAGACAGTGAACACTGAA. The full variable domain, with the rest looked up from reference TRBV7-2 and TRBJ1-1, is GAGVSQSPSNKVTEKGKDVELRCDPISGHTALYWYRQSLGQGLEFLIYFQGNSAPDKSGLPSDRFSAERTGGSVSTLTIQRTQQEDSAVYLCASSQQTVNTEAFFGQGTRLTVV.